This T cell receptor beta chain appears in the sequencing data of a study of blood T cell repertoires in COVID-19. Turning to the study itself: The United States, Italy and Spain provided the acute and convalescent COVID-19 samples. T cells, B-cell-depleted T cells, or PBMCs provided the cDNA or gDNA that served as material.

Authors' processing steps: Reference gene primer amplification yielded estimated nucleated cell counts. TCRdb keeps only in-frame clones here, not all; method: immunoSEQ multiplex PCR. That table gives V, J and clone size, and the DNA gave D and trimming. The table lists some 190,000 clones, 70% to 90% of them singletons. The ends were cut back, 3 bases at V and 3 bases at J, with 12 bases in the middle. The CDR3 runs 15 residues. CDR1 MNHNS and CDR2 SASEGT come from the germline V gene. The receptor was derived from a woman between 70 and 85 years old with active or convalescent COVID-19. The rearrangement links TRBV6-1 to TRBJ2-4; a weak D match, TRBD2 (7 bases). Sequencing was carried out using peripheral blood. The CDR3 protein is CASSEGGAGKNIQYF. CDR3 nucleotide sequence: TGTGCCAGCAGTGAGGGGGGGGCGGGCAAAAACATTCAGTACTTC.